This paragraph covers one T cell receptor (beta chain) sequence. The authors' processing: How many nucleated cells were present was estimated from reference gene primer amplification. Method: immunoSEQ multiplex PCR; TCRdb's copy keeps in-frame clones and lacks some. The V and J calls and the clone size are those of that table, but D and trimming were determined from the DNA. The repertoire holds 60,000 to 95,000 clones, with 87% as singletons. These data belong to a study of blood T cell repertoires in COVID-19. Study summary: Sites across the United States, Italy and Spain contributed samples from acute and convalescent COVID-19. T cells, B-cell-depleted T cells, or PBMCs provided the cDNA or gDNA that served as material.

V lost 6 bases and J lost 4, with 21 bases in between. Germline CDR1 is LNHDA and CDR2 is SQIVND (reference sequence). The CDR3 length is 17 residues. This TCR came from a woman between 50 and 59 years old with acute or convalescent COVID-19. Material for sequencing was peripheral blood. This sequence joins TRBV19 and TRBJ1-4; D might be TRBD1 (5 bases). The CDR3 DNA reads TGTGCCAGTAGACCGCCCGGGACTCCGAGGAATAATGAAAAACTGTTTTTT. Its protein is CASRPPGTPRNNEKLFF.